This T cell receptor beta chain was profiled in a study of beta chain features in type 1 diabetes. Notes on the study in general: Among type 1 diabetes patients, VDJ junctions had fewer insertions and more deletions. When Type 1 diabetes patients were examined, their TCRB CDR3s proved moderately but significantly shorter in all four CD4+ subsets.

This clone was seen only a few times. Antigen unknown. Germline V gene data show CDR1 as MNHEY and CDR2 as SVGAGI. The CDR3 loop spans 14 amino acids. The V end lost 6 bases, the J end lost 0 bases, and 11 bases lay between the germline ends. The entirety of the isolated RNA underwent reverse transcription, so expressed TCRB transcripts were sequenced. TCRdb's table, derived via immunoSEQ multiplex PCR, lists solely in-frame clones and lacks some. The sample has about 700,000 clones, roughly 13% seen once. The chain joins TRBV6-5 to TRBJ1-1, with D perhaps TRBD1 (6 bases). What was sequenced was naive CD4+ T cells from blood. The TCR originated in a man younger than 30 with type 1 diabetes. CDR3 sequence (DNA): TGTGCCAGCAGCTTCACAGGGATGAACACTGAAGCTTTCTTT. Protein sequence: CASSFTGMNTEAFF.